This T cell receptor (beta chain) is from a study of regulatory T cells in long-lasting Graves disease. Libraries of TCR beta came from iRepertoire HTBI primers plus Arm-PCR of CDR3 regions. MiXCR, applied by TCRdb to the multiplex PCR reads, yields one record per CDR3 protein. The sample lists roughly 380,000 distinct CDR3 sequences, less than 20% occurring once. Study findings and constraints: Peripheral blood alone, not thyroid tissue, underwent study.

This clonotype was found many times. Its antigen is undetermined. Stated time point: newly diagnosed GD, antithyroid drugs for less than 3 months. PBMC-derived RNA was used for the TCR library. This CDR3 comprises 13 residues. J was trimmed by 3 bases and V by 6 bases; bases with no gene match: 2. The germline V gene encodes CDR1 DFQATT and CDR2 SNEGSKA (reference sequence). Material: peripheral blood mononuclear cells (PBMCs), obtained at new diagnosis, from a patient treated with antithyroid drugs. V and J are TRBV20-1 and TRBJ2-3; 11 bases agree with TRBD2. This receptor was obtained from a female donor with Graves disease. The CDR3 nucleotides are TGCAGTGCCAGACTAGCGGGAACAGATACGCAGTATTTT. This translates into CSARLAGTDTQYF.